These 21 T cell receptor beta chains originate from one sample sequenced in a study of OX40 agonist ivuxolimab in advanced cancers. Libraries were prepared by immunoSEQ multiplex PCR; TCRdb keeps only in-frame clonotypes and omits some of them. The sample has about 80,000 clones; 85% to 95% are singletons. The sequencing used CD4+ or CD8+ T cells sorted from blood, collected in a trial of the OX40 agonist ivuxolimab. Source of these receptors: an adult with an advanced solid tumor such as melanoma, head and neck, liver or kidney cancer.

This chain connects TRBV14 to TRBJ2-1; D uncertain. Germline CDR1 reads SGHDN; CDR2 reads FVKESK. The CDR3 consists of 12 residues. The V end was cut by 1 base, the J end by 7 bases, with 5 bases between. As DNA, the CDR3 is TGTGCCAGCAGCCAAGGGTGGAATGAGCAGTTCTTC. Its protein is CASSQGWNEQFF.

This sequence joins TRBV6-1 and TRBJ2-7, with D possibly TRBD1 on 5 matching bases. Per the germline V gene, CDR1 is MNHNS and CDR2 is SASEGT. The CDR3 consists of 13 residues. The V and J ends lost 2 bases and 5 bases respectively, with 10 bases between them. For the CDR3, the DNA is TGTGCCAGCAGTGAAAGGGGTACGGACGAGCAGTACTTC. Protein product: CASSERGTDEQYF.

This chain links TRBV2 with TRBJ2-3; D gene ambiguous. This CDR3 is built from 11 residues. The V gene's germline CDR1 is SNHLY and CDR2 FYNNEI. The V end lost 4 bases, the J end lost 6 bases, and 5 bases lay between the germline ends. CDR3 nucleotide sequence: TGTGCCAGCAGTGGCCTGGATACGCAGTATTTT. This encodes CASSGLDTQYF.

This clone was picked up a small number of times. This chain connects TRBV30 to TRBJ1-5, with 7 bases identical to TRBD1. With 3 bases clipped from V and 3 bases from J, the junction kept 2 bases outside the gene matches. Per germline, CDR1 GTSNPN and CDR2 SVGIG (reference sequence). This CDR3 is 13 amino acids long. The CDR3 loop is CAWRQGYNQPQHF. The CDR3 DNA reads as TGTGCCTGGAGACAGGGGTACAATCAGCCCCAGCATTTT.

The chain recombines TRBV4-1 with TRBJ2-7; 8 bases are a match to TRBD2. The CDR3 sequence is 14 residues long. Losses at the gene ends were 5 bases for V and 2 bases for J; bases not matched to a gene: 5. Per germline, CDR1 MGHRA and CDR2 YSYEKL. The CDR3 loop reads CASSWAGGTYEQYF. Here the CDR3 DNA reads TGCGCCAGCAGCTGGGCGGGGGGAACCTACGAGCAGTACTTC.

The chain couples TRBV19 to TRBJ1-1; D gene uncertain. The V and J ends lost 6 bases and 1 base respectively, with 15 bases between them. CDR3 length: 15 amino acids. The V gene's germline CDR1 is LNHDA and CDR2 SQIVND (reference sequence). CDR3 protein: CASRGSKAQNTEAFF. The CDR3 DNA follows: TGTGCCAGTAGGGGCAGCAAAGCACAGAACACTGAAGCTTTCTTT.

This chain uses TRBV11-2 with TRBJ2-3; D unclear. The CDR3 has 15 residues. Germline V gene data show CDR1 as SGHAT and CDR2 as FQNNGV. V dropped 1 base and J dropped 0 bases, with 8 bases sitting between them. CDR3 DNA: TGTGCCAGCAGCTTAGGTGGAACCAGCACAGATACGCAGTATTTT. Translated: CASSLGGTSTDTQYF.

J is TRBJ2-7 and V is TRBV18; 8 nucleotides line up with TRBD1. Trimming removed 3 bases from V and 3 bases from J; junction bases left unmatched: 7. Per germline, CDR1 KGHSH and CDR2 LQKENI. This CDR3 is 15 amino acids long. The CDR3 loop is CASSPRTGSFYEQYF. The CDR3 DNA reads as TGTGCCAGCTCACCCAGGACAGGGTCTTTCTACGAGCAGTACTTC. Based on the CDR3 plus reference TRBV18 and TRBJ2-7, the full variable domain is NAGVMQNPRHLVRRRGQEARLRCSPMKGHSHVYWYRQLPEEGLKFMVYLQKENIIDESGMPKERFSAEFPKEGPSILRIQQVVRGDSAAYFCASSPRTGSFYEQYFGPGTRLTVT.

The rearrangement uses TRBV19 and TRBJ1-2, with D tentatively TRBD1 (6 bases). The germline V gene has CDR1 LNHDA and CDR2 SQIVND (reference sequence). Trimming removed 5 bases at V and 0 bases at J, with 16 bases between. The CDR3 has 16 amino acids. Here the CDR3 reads CASSSQTGMTNYGYTF. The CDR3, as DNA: TGTGCCAGTAGTTCCCAAACAGGGATGACTAACTATGGCTACACCTTC.

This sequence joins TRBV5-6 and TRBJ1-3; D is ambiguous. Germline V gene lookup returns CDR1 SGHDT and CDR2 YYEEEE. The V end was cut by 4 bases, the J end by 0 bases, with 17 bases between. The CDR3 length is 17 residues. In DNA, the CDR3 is TGTGCCAGCAGCCTCCGACATTTGGGGAGCTCTGGAAACACCATATATTTT. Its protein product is CASSLRHLGSSGNTIYF.

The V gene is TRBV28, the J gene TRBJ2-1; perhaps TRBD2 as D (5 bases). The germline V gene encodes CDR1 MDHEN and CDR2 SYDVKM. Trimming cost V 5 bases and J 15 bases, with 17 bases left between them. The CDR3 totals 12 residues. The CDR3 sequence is CASSPFPGSSFF. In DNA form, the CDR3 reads TGTGCCAGCAGTCCCTTCCCGGGATCTTCGTTCTTC.

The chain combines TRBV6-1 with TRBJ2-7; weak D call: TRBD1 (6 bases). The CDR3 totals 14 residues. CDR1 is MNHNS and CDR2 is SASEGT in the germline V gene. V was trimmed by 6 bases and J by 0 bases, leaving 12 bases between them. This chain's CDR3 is CASRDTGRSYEQYF. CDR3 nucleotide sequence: TGTGCCAGCAGAGATACAGGGCGCTCCTACGAGCAGTACTTC.

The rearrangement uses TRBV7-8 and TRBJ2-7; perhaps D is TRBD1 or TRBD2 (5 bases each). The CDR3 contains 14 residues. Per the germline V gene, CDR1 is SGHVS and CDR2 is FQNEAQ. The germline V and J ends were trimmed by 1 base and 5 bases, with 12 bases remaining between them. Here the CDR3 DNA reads TGTGCCAGCAGCTTAGGAGGGCAGGGTGACGAGCAGTACTTC. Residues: CASSLGGQGDEQYF.

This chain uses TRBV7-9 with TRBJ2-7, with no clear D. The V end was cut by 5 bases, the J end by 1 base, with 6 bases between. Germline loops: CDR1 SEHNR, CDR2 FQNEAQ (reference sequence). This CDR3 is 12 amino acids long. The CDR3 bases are TGTGCCAGCAGCACACAGTCCTACGAGCAGTACTTC. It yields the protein CASSTQSYEQYF.

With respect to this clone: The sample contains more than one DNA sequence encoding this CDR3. Here the CDR3 reads CASSNRQGAGQPQHF. Written as DNA, the CDR3 is TGTGCCAGCAGTAACCGACAGGGGGCAGGTCAGCCCCAGCATTTT. J is TRBJ1-5 and V is TRBV7-8, with 10 bases aligning to TRBD1. In germline, CDR1 is SGHVS, CDR2 FQNEAQ. With V trimmed by 6 bases and J by 6 bases, 8 bases remained unmatched. This CDR3 contains 15 residues.

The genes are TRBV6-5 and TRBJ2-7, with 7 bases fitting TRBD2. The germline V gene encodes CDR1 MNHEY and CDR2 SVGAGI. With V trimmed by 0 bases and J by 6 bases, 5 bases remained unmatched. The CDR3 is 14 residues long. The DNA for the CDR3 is TGTGCCAGCAGTTACTCGTGGGGAGGGTCCGAGCAGTACTTC. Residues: CASSYSWGGSEQYF.

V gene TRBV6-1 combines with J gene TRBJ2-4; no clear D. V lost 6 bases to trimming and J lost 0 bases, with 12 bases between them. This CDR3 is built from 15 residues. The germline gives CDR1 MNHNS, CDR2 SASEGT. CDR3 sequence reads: CASRELVGAKNIQYF. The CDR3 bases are TGTGCCAGCAGAGAACTTGTCGGAGCCAAAAACATTCAGTACTTC.

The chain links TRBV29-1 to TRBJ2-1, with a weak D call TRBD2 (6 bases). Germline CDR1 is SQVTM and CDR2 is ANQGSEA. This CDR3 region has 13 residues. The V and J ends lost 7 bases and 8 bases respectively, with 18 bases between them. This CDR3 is CSAFIGGVDEQFF. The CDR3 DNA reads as TGCAGCGCCTTCATCGGAGGGGTCGATGAGCAGTTCTTC.

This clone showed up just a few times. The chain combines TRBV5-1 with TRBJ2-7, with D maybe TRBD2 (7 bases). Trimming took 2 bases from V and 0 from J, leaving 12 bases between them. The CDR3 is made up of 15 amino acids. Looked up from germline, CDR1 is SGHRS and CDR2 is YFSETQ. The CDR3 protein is CASSFPGGGSYEQYF. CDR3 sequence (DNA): TGCGCCAGCAGCTTCCCGGGGGGCGGCTCCTACGAGCAGTACTTC.

The CDR3 nucleotides read TGTGCCAGCAGCCAATTTAGCCCCCCAGCTGAGCAGTTCTTC. Protein product: CASSQFSPPAEQFF. The gene calls are TRBV14 and TRBJ2-1, with no clear D. The V gene lost 2 bases and the J gene lost 9 bases, with 14 bases spanning the gap. This CDR3 has 14 residues. Germline V gives CDR1 SGHDN, CDR2 FVKESK.

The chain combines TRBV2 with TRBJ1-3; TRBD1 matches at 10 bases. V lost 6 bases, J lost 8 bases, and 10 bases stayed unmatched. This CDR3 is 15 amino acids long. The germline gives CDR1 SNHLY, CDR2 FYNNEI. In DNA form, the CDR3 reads TGTGCCAGCAGCCTAATGGGACAGGGGATTTACACCATATATTTT. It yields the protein CASSLMGQGIYTIYF. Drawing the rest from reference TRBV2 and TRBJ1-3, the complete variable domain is EPEVTQTPSHQVTQMGQEVILRCVPISNHLYFYWYRQILGQKVEFLVSFYNNEISEKSEIFDDQFSVERPDGSNFTLKIRSTKLEDSAMYFCASSLMGQGIYTIYFGEGSWLTVV.